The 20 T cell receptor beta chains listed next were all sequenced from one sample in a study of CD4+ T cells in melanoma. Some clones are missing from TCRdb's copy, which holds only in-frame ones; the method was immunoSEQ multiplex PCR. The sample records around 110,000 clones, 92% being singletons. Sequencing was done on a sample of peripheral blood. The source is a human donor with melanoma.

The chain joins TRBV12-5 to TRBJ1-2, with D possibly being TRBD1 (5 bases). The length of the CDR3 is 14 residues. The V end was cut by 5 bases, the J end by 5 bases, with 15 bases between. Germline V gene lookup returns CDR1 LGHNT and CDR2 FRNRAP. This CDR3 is CASGPRLREYGYTF. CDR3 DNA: TGTGCTAGTGGTCCCCGTCTCAGGGAGTATGGCTACACCTTC.

In DNA, the CDR3 is TGTGCCAGCCTAGTGGGGGGCAATCAGCCCCAGCATTTT. Its protein product is CASLVGGNQPQHF. The gene calls are TRBV19 and TRBJ1-5; maybe TRBD1 (5 bases). V gave up 9 bases and J gave up 2 bases, with 11 bases separating them. From germline, CDR1 is LNHDA and CDR2 SQIVND (reference sequence). The CDR3 is made up of 13 amino acids.

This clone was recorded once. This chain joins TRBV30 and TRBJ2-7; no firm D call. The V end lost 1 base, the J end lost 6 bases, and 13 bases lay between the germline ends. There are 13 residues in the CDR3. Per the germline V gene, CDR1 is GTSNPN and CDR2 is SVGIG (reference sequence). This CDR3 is CAWSAPFRREQYF. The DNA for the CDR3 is TGTGCCTGGAGTGCCCCCTTCCGCCGCGAGCAGTACTTC.

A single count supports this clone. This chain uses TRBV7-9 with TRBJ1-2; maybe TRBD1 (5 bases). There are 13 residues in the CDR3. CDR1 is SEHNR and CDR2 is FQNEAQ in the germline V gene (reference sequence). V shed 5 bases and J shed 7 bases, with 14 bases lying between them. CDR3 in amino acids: CASSAQGAGGYTF. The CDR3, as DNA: TGTGCCAGCAGCGCGCAAGGGGCAGGTGGCTACACCTTC.

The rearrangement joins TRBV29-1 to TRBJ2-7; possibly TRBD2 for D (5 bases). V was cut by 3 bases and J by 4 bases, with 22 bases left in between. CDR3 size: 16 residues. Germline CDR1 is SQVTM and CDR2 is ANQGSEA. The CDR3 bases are TGCAGCGTTGAGATCATGGGAGCAGATATGAATTACGAGCAGTACTTC. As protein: CSVEIMGADMNYEQYF.

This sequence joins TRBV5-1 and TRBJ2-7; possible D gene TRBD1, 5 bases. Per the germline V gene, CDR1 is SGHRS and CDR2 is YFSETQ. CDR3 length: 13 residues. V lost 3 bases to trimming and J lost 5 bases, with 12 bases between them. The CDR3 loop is CASSSTQGDEQYF. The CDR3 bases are TGCGCCAGCAGCTCTACCCAGGGCGACGAGCAGTACTTC.

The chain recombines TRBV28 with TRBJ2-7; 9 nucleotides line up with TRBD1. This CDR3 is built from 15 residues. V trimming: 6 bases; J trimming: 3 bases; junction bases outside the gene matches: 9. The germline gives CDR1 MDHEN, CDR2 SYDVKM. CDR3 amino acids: CASRSGTGTLYEQYF. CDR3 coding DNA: TGTGCCAGCAGGTCCGGGACAGGGACACTCTACGAGCAGTACTTC.

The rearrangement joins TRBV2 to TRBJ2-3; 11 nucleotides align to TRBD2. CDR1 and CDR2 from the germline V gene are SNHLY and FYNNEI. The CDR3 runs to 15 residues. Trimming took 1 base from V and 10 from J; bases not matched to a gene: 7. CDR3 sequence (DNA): TGTGCCAGCAGTGAAGGGGTTAGCGGGGGGGCGCCGCAGTATTTT. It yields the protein CASSEGVSGGAPQYF. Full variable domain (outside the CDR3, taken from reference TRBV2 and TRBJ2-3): EPEVTQTPSHQVTQMGQEVILRCVPISNHLYFYWYRQILGQKVEFLVSFYNNEISEKSEIFDDQFSVERPDGSNFTLKIRSTKLEDSAMYFCASSEGVSGGAPQYFGPGTRLTVL.

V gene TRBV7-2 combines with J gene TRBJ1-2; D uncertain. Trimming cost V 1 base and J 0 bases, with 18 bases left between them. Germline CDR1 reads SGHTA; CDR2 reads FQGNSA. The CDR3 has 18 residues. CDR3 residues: CASSLGGPAVGTNYGYTF. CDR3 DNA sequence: TGTGCCAGCAGCTTAGGGGGTCCCGCTGTGGGGACTAACTATGGCTACACCTTC.

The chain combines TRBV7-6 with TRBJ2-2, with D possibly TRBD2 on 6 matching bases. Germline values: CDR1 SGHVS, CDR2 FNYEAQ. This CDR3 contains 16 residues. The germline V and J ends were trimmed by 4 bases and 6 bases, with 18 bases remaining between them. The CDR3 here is CASSSTGGVPAGELFF. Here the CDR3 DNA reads TGTGCCAGCAGCTCGACGGGCGGGGTACCAGCCGGGGAGCTGTTTTTT.

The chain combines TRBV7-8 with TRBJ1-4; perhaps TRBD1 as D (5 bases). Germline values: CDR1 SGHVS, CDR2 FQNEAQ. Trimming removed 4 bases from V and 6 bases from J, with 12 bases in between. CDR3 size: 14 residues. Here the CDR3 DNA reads TGTGCCAGCAGCTCCAGGGTAGGGGATGAAAAACTGTTTTTT. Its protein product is CASSSRVGDEKLFF.

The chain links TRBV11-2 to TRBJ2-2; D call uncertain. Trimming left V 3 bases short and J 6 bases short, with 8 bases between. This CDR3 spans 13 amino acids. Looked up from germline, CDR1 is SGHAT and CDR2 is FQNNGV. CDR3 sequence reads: CASSLSGPGELFF. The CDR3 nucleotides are TGTGCCAGCAGCTTGTCAGGCCCCGGGGAGCTGTTTTTT.

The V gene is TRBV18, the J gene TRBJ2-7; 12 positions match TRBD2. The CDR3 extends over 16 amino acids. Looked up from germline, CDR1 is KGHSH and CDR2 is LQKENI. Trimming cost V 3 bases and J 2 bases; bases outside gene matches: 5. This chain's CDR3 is CASSPRTSGNPYEQYF. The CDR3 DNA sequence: TGTGCCAGCTCACCCCGGACTAGCGGGAACCCCTACGAGCAGTACTTC.

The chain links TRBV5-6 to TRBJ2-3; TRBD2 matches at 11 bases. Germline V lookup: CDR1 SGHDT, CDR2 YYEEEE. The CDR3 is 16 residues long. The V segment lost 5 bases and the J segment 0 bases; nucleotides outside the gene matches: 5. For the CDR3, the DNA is TGTGCCAGCAGACTAGCGGGGGAGCTTAGCACAGATACGCAGTATTTT. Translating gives CASRLAGELSTDTQYF. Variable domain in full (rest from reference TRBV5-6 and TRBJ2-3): DAGVTQSPTHLIKTRGQQVTLRCSPKSGHDTVSWYQQALGQGPQFIFQYYEEEERQRGNFPDRFSGHQFPNYSSELNVNALLLGDSALYLCASRLAGELSTDTQYFGPGTRLTVL.

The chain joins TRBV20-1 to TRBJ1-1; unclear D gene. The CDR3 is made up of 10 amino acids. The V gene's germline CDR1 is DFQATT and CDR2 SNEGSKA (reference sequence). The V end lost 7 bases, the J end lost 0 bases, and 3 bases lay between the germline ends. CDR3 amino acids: CSVMNTEAFF. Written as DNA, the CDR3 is TGCAGTGTTATGAACACTGAAGCTTTCTTT.

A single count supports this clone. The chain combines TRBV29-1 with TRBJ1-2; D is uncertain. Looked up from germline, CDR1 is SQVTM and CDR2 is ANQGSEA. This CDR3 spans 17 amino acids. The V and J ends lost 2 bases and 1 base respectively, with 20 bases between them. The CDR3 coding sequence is TGCAGCGTTGAACAAACCCGTTTTCGACGGGTTAACTATGGCTACACCTTC. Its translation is CSVEQTRFRRVNYGYTF.

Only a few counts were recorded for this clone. The CDR3 DNA follows: TGTGCCACCAGCAGAGATCTAGGACTAGCGCTAGCGGGGGGGCTATATACGCAGTATTTT. As protein: CATSRDLGLALAGGLYTQYF. This chain connects TRBV15 to TRBJ2-3, with TRBD2 matching over 12 bases. Looked up from germline, CDR1 is LNHNV and CDR2 is YYDKDF (reference sequence). This CDR3 has 20 amino acids. The J segment lost 7 bases and the V segment lost 0 bases, leaving 17 bases of the junction unmatched. Drawing the rest from reference TRBV15 and TRBJ2-3, the complete variable domain is DAMVIQNPRYQVTQFGKPVTLSCSQTLNHNVMYWYQQKSSQAPKLLFHYYDKDFNNEADTPDNFQSRRPNTSFCFLDIRSPGLGDTAMYLCATSRDLGLALAGGLYTQYFGPGTRLTVL.

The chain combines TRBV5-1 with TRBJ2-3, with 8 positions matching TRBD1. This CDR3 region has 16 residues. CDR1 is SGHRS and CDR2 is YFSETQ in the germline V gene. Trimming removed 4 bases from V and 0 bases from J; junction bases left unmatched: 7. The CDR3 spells CASSPRDRTSTDTQYF. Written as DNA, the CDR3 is TGCGCCAGCAGCCCACGGGACAGGACTAGCACAGATACGCAGTATTTT.

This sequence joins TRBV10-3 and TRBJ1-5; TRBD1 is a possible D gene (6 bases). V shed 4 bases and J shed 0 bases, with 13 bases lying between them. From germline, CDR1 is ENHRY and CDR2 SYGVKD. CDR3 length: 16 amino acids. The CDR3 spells CAISARGGLSNQPQHF. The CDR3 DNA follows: TGTGCCATCAGTGCCAGGGGAGGGCTTAGCAATCAGCCCCAGCATTTT.

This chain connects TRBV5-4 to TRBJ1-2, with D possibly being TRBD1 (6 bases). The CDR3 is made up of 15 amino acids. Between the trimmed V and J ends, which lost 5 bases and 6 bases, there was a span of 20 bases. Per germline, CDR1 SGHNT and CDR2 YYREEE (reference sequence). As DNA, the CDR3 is TGTGCCAGCAGTCTGGGGGACGGGGGCAGGAATGGCTACACCTTC. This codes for CASSLGDGGRNGYTF.